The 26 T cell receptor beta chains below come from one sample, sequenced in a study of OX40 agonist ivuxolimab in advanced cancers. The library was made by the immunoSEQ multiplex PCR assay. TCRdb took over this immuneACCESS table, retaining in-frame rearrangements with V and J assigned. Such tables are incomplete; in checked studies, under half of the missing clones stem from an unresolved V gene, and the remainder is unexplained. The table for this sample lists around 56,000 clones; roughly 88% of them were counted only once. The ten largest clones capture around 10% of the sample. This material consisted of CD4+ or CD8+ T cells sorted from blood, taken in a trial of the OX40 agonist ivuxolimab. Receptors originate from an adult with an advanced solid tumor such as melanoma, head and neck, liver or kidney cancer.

The CDR3 coding sequence is TGTGCCAGCAGCCAAACCGGGACAGCCTACACCTTC. This codes for CASSQTGTAYTF. The rearrangement uses TRBV7-9 and TRBJ1-2, with 7 positions matching TRBD1. This CDR3 spans 12 amino acids. The trim removed 5 bases at V and 10 bases at J, leaving 7 bases unmatched. Germline values: CDR1 SEHNR, CDR2 FQNEAQ (reference sequence).

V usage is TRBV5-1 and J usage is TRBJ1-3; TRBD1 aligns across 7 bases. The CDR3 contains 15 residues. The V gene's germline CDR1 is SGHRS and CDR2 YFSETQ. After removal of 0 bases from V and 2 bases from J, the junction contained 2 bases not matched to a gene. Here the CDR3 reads CASSLEGGAGNTIYF. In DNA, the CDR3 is TGCGCCAGCAGCTTGGAAGGGGGCGCTGGAAACACCATATATTTT.

In nucleotides, the CDR3 is TGCGCCAGCAGCCTAGGGACGGACACCGGGGAGCTGTTTTTT. Amino acid sequence: CASSLGTDTGELFF. V gene TRBV5-1 combines with J gene TRBJ2-2; D might be TRBD1 or TRBD2, each matching 5 bases. The germline V gene encodes CDR1 SGHRS and CDR2 YFSETQ. The CDR3 has 14 residues. V lost 4 bases, J lost 3 bases, and 10 bases lay in between.

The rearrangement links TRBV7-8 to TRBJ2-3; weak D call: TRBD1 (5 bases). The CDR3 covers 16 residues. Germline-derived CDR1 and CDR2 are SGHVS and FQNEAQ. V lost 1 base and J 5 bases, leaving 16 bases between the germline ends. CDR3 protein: CASSLDRPIKGDTQYF. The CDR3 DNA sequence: TGTGCCAGCAGCTTAGACAGGCCGATTAAAGGAGATACGCAGTATTTT.

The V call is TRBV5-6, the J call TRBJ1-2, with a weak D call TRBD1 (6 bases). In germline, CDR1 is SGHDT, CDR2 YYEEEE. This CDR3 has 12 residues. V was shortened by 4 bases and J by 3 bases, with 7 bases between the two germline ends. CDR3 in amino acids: CASSQGYYGYTF. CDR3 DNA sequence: TGTGCCAGCAGCCAGGGGTACTATGGCTACACCTTC.

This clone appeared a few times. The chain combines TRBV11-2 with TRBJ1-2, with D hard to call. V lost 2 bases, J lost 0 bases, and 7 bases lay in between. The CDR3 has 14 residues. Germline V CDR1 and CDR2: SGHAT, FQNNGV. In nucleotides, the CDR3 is TGTGCCAGCAGCTTACTGGGATCTAACTATGGCTACACCTTC. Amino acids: CASSLLGSNYGYTF.

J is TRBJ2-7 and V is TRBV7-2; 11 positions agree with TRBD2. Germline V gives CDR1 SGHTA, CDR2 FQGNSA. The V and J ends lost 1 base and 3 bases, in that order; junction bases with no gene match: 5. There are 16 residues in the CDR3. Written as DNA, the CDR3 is TGTGCCAGCAGCTTAGGGCTAGCGGGAGGTTTCTACGAGCAGTACTTC. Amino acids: CASSLGLAGGFYEQYF.

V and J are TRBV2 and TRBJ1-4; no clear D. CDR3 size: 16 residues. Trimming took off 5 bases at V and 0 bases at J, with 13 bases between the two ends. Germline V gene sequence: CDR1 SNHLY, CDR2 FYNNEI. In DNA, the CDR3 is TGTGCCAGCAGTTCCTACCGACTGGCAACTAATGAAAAACTGTTTTTT. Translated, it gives CASSSYRLATNEKLFF.

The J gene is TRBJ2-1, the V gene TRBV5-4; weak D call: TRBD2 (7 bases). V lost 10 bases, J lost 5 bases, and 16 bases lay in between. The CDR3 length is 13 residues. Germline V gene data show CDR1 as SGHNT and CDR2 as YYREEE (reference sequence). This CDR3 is CAHHGGPHNEQFF. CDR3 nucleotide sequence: TGTGCCCATCACGGGGGGCCCCACAATGAGCAGTTCTTC. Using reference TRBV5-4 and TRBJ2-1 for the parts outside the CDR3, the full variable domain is ETGVTQSPTHLIKTRGQQVTLRCSSQSGHNTVSWYQQALGQGPQFIFQYYREEENGRGNFPPRFSGLQFPNYSSELNVNALELDDSALYLCAHHGGPHNEQFFGPGTRLTVL.

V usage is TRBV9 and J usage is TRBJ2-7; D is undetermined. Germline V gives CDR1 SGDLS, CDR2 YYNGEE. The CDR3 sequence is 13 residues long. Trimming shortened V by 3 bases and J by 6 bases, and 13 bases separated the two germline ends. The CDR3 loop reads CASSAVIGGEQYV. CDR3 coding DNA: TGTGCCAGCAGCGCGGTTATCGGCGGCGAGCAGTACGTC.

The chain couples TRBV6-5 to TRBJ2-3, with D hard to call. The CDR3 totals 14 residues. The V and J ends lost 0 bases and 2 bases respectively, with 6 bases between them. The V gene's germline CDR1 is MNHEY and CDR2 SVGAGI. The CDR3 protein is CASSYSYVTDTQYF. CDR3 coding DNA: TGTGCCAGCAGTTACTCATACGTCACAGATACGCAGTATTTT.

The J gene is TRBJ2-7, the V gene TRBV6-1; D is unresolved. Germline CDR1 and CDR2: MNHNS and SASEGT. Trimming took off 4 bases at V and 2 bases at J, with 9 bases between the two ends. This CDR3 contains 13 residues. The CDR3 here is CASSVRVTYEQYV. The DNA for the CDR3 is TGTGCCAGCAGTGTTCGAGTTACCTACGAGCAGTACGTC.

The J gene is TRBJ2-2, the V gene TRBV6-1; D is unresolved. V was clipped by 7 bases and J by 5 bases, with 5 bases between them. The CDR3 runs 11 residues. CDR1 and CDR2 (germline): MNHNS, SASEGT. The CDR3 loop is CASKITGELFF. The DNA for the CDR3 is TGTGCCAGCAAGATTACCGGGGAGCTGTTTTTT.

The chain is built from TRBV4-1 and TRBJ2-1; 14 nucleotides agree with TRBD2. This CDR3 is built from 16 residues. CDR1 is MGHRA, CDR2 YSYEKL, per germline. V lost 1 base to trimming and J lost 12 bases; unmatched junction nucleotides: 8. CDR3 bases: TGCGCCAGCAGCCAAGTGGGACTAGCGGGAGACAACGGGCAGTTCTTC. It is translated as CASSQVGLAGDNGQFF.

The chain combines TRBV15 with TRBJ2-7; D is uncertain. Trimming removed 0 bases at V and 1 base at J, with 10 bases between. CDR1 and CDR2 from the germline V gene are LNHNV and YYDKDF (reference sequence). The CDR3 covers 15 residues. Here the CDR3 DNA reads TGTGCCACCAGCAGAGAGATGTCACAGTCCTACGAGCAGTACTTC. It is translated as CATSREMSQSYEQYF. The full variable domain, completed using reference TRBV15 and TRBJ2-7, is DAMVIQNPRYQVTQFGKPVTLSCSQTLNHNVMYWYQQKSSQAPKLLFHYYDKDFNNEADTPDNFQSRRPNTSFCFLDIRSPGLGDTAMYLCATSREMSQSYEQYFGPGTRLTVT.

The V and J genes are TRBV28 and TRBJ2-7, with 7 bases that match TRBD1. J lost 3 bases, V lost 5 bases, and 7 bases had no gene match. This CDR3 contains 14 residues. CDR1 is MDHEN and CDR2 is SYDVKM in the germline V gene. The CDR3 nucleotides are TGTGCCAGCAGTATCCGACAGGGCCGCTACGAGCAGTACTTC. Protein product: CASSIRQGRYEQYF.

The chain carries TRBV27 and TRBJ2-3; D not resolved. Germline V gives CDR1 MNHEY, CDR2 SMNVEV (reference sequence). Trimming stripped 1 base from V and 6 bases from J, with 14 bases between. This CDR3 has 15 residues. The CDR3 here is CASSLWPDAFDTQYF. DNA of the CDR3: TGTGCCAGCAGTTTATGGCCGGACGCGTTCGATACGCAGTATTTT.

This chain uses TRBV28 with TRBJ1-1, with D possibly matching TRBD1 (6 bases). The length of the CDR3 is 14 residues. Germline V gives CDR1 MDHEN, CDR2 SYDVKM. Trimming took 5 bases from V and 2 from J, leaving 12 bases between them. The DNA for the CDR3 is TGTGCCAGCAGTCCCCGACAGGAAAACACTGAAGCTTTCTTT. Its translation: CASSPRQENTEAFF.

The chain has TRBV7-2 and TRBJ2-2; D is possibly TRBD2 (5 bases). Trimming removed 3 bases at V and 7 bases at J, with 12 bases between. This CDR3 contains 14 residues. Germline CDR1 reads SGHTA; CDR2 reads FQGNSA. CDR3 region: CASSLSGIFGELFF. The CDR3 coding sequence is TGTGCCAGCAGCTTGTCGGGGATTTTCGGGGAGCTGTTTTTT.

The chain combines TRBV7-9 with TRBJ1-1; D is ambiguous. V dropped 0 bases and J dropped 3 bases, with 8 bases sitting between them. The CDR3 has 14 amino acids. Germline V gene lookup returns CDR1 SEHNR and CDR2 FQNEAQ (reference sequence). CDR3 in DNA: TGTGCCAGCAGCTTAGCGGGCACCTACACTGAAGCTTTCTTT. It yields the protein CASSLAGTYTEAFF. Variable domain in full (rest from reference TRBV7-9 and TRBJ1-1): DTGVSQNPRHKITKRGQNVTFRCDPISEHNRLYWYRQTLGQGPEFLTYFQNEAQLEKSRLLSDRFSAERPKGSFSTLEIQRTEQGDSAMYLCASSLAGTYTEAFFGQGTRLTVV.

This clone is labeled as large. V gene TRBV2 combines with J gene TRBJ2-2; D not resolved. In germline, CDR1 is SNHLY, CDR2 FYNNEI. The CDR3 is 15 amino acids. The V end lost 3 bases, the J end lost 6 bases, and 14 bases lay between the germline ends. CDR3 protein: CASSEGRIAPGELFF. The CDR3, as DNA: TGTGCCAGCAGTGAGGGCAGGATTGCCCCCGGGGAGCTGTTTTTT.

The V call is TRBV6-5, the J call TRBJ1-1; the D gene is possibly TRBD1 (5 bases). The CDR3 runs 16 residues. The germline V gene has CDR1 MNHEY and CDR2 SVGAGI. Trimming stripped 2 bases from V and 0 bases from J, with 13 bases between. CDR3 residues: CASSYTHGTLNTEAFF. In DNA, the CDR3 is TGTGCCAGCAGTTACACGCACGGGACTTTGAACACTGAAGCTTTCTTT.

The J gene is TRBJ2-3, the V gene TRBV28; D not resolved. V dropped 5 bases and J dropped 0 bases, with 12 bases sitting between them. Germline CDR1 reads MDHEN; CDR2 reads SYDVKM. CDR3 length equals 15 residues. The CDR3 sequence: CASSQNTVSTDTQYF. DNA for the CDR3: TGTGCCAGCAGTCAGAACACGGTTAGCACAGATACGCAGTATTTT.

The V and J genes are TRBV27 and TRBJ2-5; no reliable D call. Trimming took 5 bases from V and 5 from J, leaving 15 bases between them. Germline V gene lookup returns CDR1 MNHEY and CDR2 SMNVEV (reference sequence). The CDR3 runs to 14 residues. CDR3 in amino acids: CASSNQVAWETQYF. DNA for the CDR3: TGTGCCAGCAGTAACCAAGTTGCCTGGGAGACCCAGTACTTC.

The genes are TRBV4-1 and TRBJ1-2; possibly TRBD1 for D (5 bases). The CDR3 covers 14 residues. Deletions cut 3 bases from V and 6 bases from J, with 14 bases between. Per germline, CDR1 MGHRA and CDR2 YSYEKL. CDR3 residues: CASSQLTGPDGYTF. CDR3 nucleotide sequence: TGCGCCAGCAGCCAGCTCACAGGACCGGATGGCTACACCTTC.

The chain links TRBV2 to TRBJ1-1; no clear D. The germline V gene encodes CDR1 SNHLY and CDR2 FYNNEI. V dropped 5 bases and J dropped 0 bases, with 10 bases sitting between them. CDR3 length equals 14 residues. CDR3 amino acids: CASSISGLNTEAFF. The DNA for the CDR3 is TGTGCCAGCAGTATTAGTGGATTGAACACTGAAGCTTTCTTT.